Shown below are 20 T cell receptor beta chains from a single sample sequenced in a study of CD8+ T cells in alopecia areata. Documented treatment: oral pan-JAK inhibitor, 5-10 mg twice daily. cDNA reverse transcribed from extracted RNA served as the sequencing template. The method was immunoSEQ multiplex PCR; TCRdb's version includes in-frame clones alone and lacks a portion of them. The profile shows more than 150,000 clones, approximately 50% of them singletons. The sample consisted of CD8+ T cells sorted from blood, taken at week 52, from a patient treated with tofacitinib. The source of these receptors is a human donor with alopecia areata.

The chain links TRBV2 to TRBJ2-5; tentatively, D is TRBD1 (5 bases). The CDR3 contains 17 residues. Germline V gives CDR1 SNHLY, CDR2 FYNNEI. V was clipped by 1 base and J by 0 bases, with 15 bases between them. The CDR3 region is CASSEGSIGAYQETQYF. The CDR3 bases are TGTGCCAGCAGTGAAGGCAGTATAGGGGCGTACCAAGAGACCCAGTACTTC.

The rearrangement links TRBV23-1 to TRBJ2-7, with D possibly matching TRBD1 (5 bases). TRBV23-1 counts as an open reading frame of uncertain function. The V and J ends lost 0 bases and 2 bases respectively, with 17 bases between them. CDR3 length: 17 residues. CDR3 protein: CASSQSLKGCRPYEQYF. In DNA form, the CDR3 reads TGCGCCAGCAGTCAATCCTTAAAGGGGTGCCGACCCTACGAGCAGTACTTC.

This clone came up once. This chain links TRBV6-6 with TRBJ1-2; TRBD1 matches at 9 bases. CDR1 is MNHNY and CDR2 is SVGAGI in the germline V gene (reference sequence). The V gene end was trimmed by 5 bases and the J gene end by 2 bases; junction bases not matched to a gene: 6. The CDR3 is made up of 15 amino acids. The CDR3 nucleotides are TGTGCCAGCAGTAGATTCGGGACAGGGAACTATGGCTACACCTTC. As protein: CASSRFGTGNYGYTF.

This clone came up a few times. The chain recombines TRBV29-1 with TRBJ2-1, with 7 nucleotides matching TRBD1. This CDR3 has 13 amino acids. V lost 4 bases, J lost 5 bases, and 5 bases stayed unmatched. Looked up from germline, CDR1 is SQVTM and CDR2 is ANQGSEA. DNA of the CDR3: TGCAGCGTTGGAGGGGGCCTTAACAATGAGCAGTTCTTC. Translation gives CSVGGGLNNEQFF.

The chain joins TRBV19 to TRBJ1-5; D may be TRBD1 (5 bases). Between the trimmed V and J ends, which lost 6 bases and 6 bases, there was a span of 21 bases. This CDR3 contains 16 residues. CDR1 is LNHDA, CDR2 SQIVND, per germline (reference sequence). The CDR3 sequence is CASSPITGGTGQPQHF. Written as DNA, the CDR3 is TGTGCCAGTAGCCCGATCACGGGGGGGACGGGTCAGCCCCAGCATTTT.

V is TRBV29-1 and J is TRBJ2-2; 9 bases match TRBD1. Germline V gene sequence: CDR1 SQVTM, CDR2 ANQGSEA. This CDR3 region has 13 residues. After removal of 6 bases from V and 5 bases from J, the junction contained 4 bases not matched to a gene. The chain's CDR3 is CSVNRGRTGELFF. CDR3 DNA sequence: TGCAGCGTAAACAGGGGGCGGACCGGGGAGCTGTTTTTT.

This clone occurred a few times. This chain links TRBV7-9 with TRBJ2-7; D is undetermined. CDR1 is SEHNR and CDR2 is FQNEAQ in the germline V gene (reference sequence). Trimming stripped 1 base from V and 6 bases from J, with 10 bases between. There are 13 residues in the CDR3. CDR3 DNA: TGTGCCAGCAGCTTAGACCCAGCCCCCGAGCAGTACTTC. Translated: CASSLDPAPEQYF.

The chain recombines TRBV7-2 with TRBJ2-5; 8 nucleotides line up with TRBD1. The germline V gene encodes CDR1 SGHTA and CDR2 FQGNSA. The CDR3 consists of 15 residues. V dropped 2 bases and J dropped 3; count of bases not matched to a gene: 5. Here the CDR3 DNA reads TGTGCCAGCAGCTTAATCGCGACAGGGGAAGAGACCCAGTACTTC. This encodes CASSLIATGEETQYF.

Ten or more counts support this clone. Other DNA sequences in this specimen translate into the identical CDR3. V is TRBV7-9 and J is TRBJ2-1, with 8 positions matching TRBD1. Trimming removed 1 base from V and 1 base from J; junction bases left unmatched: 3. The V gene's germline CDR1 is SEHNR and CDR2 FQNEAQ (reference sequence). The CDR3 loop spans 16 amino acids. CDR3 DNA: TGTGCCAGCAGCTTAGGGACAGGGTTTTCCTACAATGAGCAGTTCTTC. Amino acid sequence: CASSLGTGFSYNEQFF.

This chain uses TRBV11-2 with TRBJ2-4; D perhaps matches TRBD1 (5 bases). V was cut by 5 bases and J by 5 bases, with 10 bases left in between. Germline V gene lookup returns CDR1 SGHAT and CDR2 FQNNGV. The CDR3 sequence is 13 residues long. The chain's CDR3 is CASSLVGENIQYF. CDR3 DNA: TGTGCCAGCAGCCTGGTAGGGGAAAACATTCAGTACTTC.

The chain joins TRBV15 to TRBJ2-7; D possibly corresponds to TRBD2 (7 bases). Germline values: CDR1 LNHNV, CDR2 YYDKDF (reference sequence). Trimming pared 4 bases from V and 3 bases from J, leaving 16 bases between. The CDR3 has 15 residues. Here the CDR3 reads CATSTRAGAVYEQYF. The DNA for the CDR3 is TGTGCCACCAGCACGAGGGCGGGGGCCGTCTACGAGCAGTACTTC. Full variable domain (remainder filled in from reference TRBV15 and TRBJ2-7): DAMVIQNPRYQVTQFGKPVTLSCSQTLNHNVMYWYQQKSSQAPKLLFHYYDKDFNNEADTPDNFQSRRPNTSFCFLDIRSPGLGDTAMYLCATSTRAGAVYEQYFGPGTRLTVT.

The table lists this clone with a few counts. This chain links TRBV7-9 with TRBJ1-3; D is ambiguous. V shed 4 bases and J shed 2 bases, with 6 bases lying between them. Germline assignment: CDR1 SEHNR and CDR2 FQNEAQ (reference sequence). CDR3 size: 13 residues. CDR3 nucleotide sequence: TGTGCCAGCAGCTCCGCCACTGGAAACACCATATATTTT. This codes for CASSSATGNTIYF.

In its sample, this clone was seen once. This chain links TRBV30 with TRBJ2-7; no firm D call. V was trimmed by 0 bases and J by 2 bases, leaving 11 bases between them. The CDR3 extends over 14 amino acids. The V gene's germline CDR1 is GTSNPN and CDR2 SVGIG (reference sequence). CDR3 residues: CAWSVEGFAYEQYF. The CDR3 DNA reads TGTGCCTGGAGTGTTGAAGGATTCGCCTACGAGCAGTACTTC. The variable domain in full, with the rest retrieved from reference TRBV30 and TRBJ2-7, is SQTIHQWPATLVQPVGSPLSLECTVEGTSNPNLYWYRQAAGRGLQLLFYSVGIGQISSEVPQNLSASRPQDRQFILSSKKLLLSDSGFYLCAWSVEGFAYEQYFGPGTRLTVT.

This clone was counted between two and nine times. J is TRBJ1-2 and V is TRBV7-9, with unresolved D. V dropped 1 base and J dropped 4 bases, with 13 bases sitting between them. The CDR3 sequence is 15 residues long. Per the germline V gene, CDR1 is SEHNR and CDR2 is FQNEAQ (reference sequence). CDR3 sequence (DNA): TGTGCCAGCAGCTTAGATGGGATGGCAGGCTATGGCTACACCTTC. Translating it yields CASSLDGMAGYGYTF.

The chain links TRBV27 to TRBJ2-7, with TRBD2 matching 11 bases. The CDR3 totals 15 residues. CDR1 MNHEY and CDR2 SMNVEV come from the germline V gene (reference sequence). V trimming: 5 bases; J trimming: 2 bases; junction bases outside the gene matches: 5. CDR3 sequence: CASSLLAGGPYEQYF. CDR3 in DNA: TGTGCCAGCAGTCTCCTAGCGGGGGGACCCTACGAGCAGTACTTC.

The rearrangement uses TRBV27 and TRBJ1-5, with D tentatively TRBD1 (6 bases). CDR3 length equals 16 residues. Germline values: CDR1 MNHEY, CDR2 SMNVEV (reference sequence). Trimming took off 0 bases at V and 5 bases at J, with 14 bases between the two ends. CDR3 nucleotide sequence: TGTGCCAGCAGTTTATCGTCAGGGGAAGTTCATCAGCCCCAGCATTTT. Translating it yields CASSLSSGEVHQPQHF.

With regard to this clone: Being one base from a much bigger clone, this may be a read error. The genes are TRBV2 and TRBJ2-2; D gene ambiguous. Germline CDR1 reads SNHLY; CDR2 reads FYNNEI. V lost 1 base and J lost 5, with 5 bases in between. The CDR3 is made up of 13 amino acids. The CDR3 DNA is TGTGCCAGCAGTGAAGGGGAAACCGGGGAGCTGTTTTTT. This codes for CASSEGETGELFF.

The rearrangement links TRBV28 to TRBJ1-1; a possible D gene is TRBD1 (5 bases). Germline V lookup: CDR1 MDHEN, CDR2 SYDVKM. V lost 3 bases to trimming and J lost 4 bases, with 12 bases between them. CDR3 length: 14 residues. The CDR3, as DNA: TGTGCCAGCAGTTTGACACTGGGACTCACTGAAGCTTTCTTT. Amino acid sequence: CASSLTLGLTEAFF.

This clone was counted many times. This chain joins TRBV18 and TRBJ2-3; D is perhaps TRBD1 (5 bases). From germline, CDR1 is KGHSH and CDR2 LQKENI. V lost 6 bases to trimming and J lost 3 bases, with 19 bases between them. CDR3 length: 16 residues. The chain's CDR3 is CASSGYRIRETDTQYF. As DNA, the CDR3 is TGTGCCAGCTCCGGGTACCGAATCAGGGAAACAGATACGCAGTATTTT.

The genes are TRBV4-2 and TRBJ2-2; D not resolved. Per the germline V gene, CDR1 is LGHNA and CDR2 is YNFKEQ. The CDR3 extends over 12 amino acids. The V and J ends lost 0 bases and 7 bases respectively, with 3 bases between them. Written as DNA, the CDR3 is TGTGCCAGCAGCCAAGATAACGGGGAGCTGTTTTTT. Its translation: CASSQDNGELFF.